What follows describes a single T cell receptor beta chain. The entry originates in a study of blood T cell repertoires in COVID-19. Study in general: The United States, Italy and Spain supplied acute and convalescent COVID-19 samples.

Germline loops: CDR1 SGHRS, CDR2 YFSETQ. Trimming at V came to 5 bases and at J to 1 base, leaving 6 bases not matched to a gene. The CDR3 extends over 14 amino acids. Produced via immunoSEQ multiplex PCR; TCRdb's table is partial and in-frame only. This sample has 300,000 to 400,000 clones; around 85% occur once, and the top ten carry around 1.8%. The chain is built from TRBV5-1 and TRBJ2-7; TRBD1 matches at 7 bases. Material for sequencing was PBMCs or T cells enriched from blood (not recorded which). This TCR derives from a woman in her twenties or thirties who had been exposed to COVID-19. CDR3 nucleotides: TGCGCCAGCAGAAGGGACAGCACTTCCTACGAGCAGTACTTC. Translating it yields CASRRDSTSYEQYF.